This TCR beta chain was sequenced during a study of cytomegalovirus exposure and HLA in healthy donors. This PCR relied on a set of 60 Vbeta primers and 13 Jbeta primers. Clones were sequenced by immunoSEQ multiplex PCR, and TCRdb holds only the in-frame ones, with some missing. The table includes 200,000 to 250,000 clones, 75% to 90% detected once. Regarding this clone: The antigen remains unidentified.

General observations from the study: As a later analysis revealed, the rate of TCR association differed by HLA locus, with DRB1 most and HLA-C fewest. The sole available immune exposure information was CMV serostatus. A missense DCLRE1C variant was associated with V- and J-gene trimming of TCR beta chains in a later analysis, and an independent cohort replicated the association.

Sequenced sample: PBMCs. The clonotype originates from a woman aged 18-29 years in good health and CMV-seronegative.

Written as DNA, the CDR3 is TGCGCCAGCAGCCCGACTTTCTCCGGGGAGCTGTTTTTT. Translating it yields CASSPTFSGELFF. The rearrangement uses TRBV4-1 and TRBJ2-2; no firm D call. Germline V gene lookup returns CDR1 MGHRA and CDR2 YSYEKL. Trimming left V 4 bases short and J 6 bases short, with 9 bases between. This CDR3 contains 13 residues.